This T cell receptor (beta chain) originates from a study of glioma-infiltrating T cells. Study-level results: Non-neoplastic patients had below-expected tissue-blood divergence, while all gliomas exceeded expectation.

As regards this clonotype: No antigen is known for it. A read error may be the cause here, since a much bigger clone is one base away.

Trimming left V 8 bases short and J 6 bases short, with 16 bases between. This CDR3 has 13 amino acids. The iRepertoire nested amplicon-rescue multiplex PCR amplified TCR alpha and beta CDR3s from RNA. Tissue mRNA or PBMC total RNA, about 85-400 ng, went into one-step reverse transcription and amplification. TCRdb re-analysed the multiplex PCR reads in MiXCR, keeping a single row per CDR3 protein. The sample has some 160,000 distinct CDR3 sequences; around 40% are singletons. The sequence was collected from a human donor with low-grade glioma or glioblastoma, undergoing nonglioma brain surgery, or in good health (not recorded which). The rearrangement links TRBV12-3 or TRBV12-4 to TRBJ1-1, with D possibly TRBD1 on 5 matching bases. Input material: glioma tissue, nonneoplastic brain tissue, or PBMCs (not recorded which). CDR3 sequence reads: CASYGTYTPEAFF. The CDR3, as DNA: TGTGCCAGCTACGGGACCTACACCCCTGAAGCTTTCTTT.